This TCR beta chain was captured in a study of blood T cells in healthy people across ages. A second PCR, run for about 7 to 11 cycles, used a sample-barcoded 5' primer plus a J-beta primer mix. One entry per CDR3 protein, called by TCRdb with MiXCR from the 5' RACE reads. The sample shows hundreds of thousands of distinct CDR3 sequences, around three fifths of them seen only once. Germline V gene data show CDR1 as MRHNA and CDR2 as SNTAGT. V dropped 3 bases and J dropped 4 bases, with 6 bases sitting between them. The CDR3 is 12 amino acids. The receptor was derived from a man in his forties in good health. The material sequenced was blood. J is TRBJ2-5 and V is TRBV6-4; D gene ambiguous. The CDR3 spells CASSDNVETQYF. The DNA for the CDR3 is TGTGCCAGCAGTGATAATGTAGAGACCCAGTACTTC.